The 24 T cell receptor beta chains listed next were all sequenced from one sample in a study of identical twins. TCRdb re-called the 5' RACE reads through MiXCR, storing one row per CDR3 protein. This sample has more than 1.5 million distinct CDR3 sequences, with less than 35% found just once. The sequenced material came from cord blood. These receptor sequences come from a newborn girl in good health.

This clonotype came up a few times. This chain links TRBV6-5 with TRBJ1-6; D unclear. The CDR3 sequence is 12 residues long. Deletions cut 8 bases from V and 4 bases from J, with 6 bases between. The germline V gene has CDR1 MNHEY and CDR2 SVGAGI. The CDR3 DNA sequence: TGTGCCAGCCGGGAGTATAATTCACCCCTCCACTTT. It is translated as CASREYNSPLHF.

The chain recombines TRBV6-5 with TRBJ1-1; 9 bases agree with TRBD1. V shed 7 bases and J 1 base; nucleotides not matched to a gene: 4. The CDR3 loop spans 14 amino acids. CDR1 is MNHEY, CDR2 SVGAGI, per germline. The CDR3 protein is CASTWDRENTEAFF. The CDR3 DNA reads TGTGCCAGCACCTGGGACAGGGAGAACACTGAAGCTTTCTTT.

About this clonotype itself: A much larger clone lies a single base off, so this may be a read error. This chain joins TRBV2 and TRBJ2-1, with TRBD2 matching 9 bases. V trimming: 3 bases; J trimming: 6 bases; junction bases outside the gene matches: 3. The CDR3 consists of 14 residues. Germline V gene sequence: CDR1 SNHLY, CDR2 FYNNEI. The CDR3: CASSDQRGVNEQFF. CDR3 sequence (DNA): TGTGCCAGCAGTGACCAGCGGGGGGTCAATGAGCAGTTCTTC. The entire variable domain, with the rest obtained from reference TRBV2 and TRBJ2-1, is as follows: EPEVTQTPSHQVTQMGQEVILRCVPISNHLYFYWYRQILGQKVEFLVSFYNNEISEKSEIFDDQFSVERPDGSNFTLKIRSTKLEDSAMYFCASSDQRGVNEQFFGPGTRLTVL.

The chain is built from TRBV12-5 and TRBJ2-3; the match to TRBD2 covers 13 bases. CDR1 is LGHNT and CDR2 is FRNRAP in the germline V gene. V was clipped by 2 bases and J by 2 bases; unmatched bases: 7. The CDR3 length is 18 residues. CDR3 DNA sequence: TGTGCTAGTGGTTTGACGAGACTAGCGGGGGGAATCACAGATACGCAGTATTTT. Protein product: CASGLTRLAGGITDTQYF.

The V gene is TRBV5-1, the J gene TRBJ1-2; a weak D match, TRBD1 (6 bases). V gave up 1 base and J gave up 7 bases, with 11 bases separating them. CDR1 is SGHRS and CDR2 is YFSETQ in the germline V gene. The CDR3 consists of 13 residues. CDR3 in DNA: TGCGCCAGCAGCTTGCCGGGGGCGGCTGGCTACACCTTC. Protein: CASSLPGAAGYTF.

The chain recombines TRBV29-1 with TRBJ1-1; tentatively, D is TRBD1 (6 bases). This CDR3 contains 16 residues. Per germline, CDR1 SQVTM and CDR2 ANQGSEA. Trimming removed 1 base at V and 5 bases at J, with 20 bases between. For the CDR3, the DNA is TGCAGCGTTGAAGGTATACTCGGGACATGGGGAACTGAAGCTTTCTTT. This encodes CSVEGILGTWGTEAFF.

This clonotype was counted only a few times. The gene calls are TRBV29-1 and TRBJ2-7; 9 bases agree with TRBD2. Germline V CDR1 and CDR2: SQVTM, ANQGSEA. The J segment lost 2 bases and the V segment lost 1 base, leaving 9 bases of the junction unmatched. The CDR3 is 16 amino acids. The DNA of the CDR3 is TGCAGCGTTGAAGGGCTGCTAGCGGGAATTACCTACGAGCAGTACTTC. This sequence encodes CSVEGLLAGITYEQYF.

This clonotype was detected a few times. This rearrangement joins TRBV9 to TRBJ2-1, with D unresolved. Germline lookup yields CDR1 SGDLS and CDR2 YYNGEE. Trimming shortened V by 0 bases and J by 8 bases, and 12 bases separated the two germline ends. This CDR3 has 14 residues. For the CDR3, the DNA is TGTGCCAGCAGCGTAGTTGCCGTCTTCCATGAGCAGTTCTTC. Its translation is CASSVVAVFHEQFF.

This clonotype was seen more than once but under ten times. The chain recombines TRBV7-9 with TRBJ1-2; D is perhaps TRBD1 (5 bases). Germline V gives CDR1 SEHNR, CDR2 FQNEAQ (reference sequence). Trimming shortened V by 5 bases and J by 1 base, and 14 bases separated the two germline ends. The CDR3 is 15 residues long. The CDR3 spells CASSLDRFLNYGYTF. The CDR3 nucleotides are TGTGCCAGCAGCCTTGACAGATTCCTTAACTATGGCTACACCTTC.

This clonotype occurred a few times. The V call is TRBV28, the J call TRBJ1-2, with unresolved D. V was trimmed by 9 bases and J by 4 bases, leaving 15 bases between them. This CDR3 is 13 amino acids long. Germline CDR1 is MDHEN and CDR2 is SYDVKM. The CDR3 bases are TGTGCCAGTTGTCGACAAGCCGTCTATGGCTACACCTTC. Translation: CASCRQAVYGYTF.

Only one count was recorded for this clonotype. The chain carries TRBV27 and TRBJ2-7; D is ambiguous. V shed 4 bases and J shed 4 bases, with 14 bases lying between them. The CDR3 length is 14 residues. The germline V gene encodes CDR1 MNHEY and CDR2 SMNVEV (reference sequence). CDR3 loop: CASSSPNLPYEQYF. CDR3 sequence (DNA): TGTGCCAGCAGTTCCCCTAACCTCCCTTACGAGCAGTACTTC.

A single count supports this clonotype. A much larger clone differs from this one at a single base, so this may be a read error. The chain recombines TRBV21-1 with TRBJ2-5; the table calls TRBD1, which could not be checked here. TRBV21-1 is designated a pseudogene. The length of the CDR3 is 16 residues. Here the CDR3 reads CASSKGTGQGFNEQYF. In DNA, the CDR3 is TGTGCCAGCAGCAAAGGAACGGGACAGGGGTTCAATGAGCAGTACTTC.

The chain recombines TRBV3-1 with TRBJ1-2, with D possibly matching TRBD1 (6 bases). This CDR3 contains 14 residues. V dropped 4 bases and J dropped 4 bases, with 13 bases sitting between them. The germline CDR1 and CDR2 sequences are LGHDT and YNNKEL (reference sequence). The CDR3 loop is CASSLRDTGYGYTF. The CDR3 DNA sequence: TGTGCCAGCAGCCTTCGGGACACAGGCTATGGCTACACCTTC.

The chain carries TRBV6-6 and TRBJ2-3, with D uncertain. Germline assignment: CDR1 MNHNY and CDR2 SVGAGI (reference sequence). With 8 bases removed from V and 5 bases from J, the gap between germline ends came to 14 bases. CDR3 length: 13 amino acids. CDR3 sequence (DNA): TGTGCCAGCCTGTCAGTCGAGTTAGATACGCAGTATTTT. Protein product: CASLSVELDTQYF.

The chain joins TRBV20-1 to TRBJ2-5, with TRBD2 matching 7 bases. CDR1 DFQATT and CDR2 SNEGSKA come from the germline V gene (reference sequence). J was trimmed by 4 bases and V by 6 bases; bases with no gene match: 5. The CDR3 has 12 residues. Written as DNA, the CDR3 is TGCAGTGCCAAGCGGGAAGGAGAGACCCAGTACTTC. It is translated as CSAKREGETQYF.

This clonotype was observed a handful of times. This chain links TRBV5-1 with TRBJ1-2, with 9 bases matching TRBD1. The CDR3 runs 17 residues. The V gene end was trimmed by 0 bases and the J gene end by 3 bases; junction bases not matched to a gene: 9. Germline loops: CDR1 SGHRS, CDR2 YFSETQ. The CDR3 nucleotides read TGCGCCAGCAGCTTGGATTCCCGGACAGGGGTGGACTATGGCTACACCTTC. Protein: CASSLDSRTGVDYGYTF.

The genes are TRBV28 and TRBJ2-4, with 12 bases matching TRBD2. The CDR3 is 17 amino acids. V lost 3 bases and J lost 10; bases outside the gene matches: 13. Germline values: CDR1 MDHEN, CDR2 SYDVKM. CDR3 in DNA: TGTGCCAGCAGTTTCCCCCGACTAGCGGGAGTAAAAGGAATTCAGTACTTC. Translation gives CASSFPRLAGVKGIQYF.

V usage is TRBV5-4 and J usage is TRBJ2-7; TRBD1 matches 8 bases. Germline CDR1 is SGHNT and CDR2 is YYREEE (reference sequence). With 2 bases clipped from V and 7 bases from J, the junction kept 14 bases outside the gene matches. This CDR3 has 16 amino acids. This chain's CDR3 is CASSFGSGGAPREQYF. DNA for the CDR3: TGTGCCAGCAGCTTTGGTTCAGGGGGCGCCCCGCGGGAGCAGTACTTC.

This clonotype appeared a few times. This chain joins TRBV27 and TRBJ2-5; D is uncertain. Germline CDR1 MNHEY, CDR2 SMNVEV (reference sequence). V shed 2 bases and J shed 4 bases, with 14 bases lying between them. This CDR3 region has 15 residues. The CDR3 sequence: CASSLADPRRETQYF. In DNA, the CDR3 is TGTGCCAGCAGTTTAGCCGATCCCCGACGAGAGACCCAGTACTTC.

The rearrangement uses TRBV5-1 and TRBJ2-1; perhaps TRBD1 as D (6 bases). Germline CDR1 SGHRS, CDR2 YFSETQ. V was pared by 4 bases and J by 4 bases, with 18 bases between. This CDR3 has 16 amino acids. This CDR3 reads CASSIPRGQGYNEQFF. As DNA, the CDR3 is TGCGCCAGCAGCATACCAAGGGGACAAGGATACAATGAGCAGTTCTTC.

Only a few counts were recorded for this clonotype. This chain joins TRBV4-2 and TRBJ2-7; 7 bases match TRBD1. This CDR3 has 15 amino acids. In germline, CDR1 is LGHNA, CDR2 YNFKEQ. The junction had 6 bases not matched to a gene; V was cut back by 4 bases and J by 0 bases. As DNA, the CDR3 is TGTGCCAGCAGCCTTTCGGACAGGTCCTCCTACGAGCAGTACTTC. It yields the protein CASSLSDRSSYEQYF.

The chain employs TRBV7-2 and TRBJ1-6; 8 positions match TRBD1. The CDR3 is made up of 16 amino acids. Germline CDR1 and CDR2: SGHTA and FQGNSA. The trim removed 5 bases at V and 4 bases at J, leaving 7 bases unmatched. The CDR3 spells CASSAQGARYNSPLHF. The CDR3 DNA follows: TGTGCCAGCAGCGCGCAGGGGGCGCGGTATAATTCACCCCTCCACTTT.

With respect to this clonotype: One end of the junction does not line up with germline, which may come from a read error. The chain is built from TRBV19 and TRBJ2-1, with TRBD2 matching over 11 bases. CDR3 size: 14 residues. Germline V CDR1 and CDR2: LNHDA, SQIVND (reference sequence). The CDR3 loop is CASSMGTSGNGQFF. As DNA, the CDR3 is TGTGCCAGTAGTATGGGGACTAGCGGCAATGGGCAGTTCTTC.

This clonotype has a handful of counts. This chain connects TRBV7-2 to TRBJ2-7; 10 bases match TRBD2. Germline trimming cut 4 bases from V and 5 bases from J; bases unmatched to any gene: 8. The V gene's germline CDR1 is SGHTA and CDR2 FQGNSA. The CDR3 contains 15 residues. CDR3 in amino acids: CASSSQRGGRDEQYF. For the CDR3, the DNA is TGTGCCAGCAGCTCCCAGCGGGGGGGCCGCGACGAGCAGTACTTC.